These 21 T cell receptor beta chains originate from one sample sequenced in a study of regulatory T cells in long-lasting Graves disease. According to the study, TCR beta libraries were built with iRepertoire HTBI primers and CDR3-region Arm-PCR. Via MiXCR, TCRdb re-called the multiplex PCR reads, giving one row per CDR3 protein. The sample holds approximately 440,000 distinct CDR3 sequences; around 16% are singletons and the top ten take 12%. Documented time point: newly diagnosed GD, antithyroid drugs for less than 3 months. The TCR library used RNA extracted from PBMCs. Separately, the same data were catalogued under a study of T cells in Graves' hyperthyroidism and ophthalmopathy.

The material was peripheral blood mononuclear cells (PBMCs), obtained at new diagnosis, from a patient treated with antithyroid drugs. The source is a man aged 40-50 years with Graves disease.

This clonotype was recorded a few times. The V gene is TRBV6-9, the J gene TRBJ1-1; the match to TRBD1 covers 8 bases. Germline assignment: CDR1 MNHGY and CDR2 SVAAGI. After removal of 4 bases from V and 10 bases from J, the junction contained 17 bases not matched to a gene. The CDR3 has 16 amino acids. This CDR3 reads CASSSGQGRAMNGAFF. For the CDR3, the DNA is TGTGCCAGCAGTTCAGGACAGGGTCGCGCGATGAATGGAGCTTTCTTT.

This clonotype was seen repeatedly, ten times or more. V is TRBV6-5 and J is TRBJ2-7; D is unresolved. The CDR3 extends over 14 amino acids. Germline CDR1 and CDR2: MNHEY and SVGAGI. Trimming took 0 bases from V and 1 from J, leaving 7 bases between them. The CDR3 nucleotides are TGTGCCAGCAGTTACTCGTTGGGGTCCTACGAGCAGTACTTC. Protein product: CASSYSLGSYEQYF.

This clonotype was detected ten times or more. V usage is TRBV24-1 and J usage is TRBJ1-2, with a weak D call TRBD1 (5 bases). The germline CDR1 and CDR2 sequences are KGHDR and SFDVKD. The length of the CDR3 is 14 residues. The V gene lost 3 bases and the J gene lost 1 base, with 8 bases spanning the gap. CDR3 coding DNA: TGTGCCACCAGTGATGTGACAGTTAACTATGGCTACACCTTC. Encoded protein: CATSDVTVNYGYTF.

Regarding this clonotype: A much bigger clone sits one base away, suggesting this may be a read error. CDR3 nucleotides: TGTGCCAGCAGTTTCGAAGTGGGGGGGCAGTTCTTC. Protein: CASSFEVGGQFF. The rearrangement joins TRBV6-2 or TRBV6-3 to TRBJ2-1; TRBD2 is a possible D gene (6 bases). This CDR3 has 12 residues. CDR1 is MNHEY, CDR2 SVGEGT, per germline. V lost 4 bases, J lost 12 bases, and 13 bases lay in between.

This clonotype showed up many times. This chain links TRBV27 with TRBJ2-1; 12 nucleotides match TRBD1. The germline V gene encodes CDR1 MNHEY and CDR2 SMNVEV (reference sequence). The CDR3 runs to 15 residues. Unmatched junction bases numbered 2, after V lost 3 bases and J lost 5 bases. CDR3 residues: CASSLGQGAHNEQFF. CDR3 nucleotide sequence: TGTGCCAGCAGTTTGGGACAGGGGGCCCACAATGAGCAGTTCTTC.

There are many counts of this clonotype. This chain uses TRBV20-1 with TRBJ2-7; 7 positions match TRBD1. V lost 0 bases to trimming and J lost 0 bases; unmatched junction nucleotides: 8. Germline assignment: CDR1 DFQATT and CDR2 SNEGSKA (reference sequence). The CDR3 is made up of 16 amino acids. The CDR3 coding sequence is TGCAGTGCTAGAGACATGACAGGGAGAACCTCCTACGAGCAGTACTTC. Protein: CSARDMTGRTSYEQYF.

This clonotype was observed a handful of times. This CDR3 is CATSDLPAGLATGELFF. In DNA form, the CDR3 reads TGTGCCACCAGTGATTTGCCGGCGGGACTAGCCACCGGGGAGCTGTTTTTT. This chain uses TRBV24-1 with TRBJ2-2; TRBD2 matches at 9 bases. Per the germline V gene, CDR1 is KGHDR and CDR2 is SFDVKD. The CDR3 runs to 17 residues. V lost 0 bases, J lost 4 bases, and 5 bases stayed unmatched.

The chain carries TRBV19 and TRBJ1-2, with unresolved D. In germline, CDR1 is LNHDA, CDR2 SQIVND (reference sequence). Trimming took off 7 bases at V and 0 bases at J, with 15 bases between the two ends. The CDR3 runs to 15 residues. The CDR3 nucleotides are TGTGCCAGTAACGGGGAGAGAGAAGCTAACTATGGCTACACCTTC. Translation: CASNGEREANYGYTF.

In its sample, this clonotype was seen many times. The chain joins TRBV11-2 to TRBJ1-2, with 9 bases aligning to TRBD1. V lost 5 bases and J lost 8; bases outside the gene matches: 3. The germline V gene encodes CDR1 SGHAT and CDR2 FQNNGV. The CDR3 runs 12 residues. The CDR3 region has the DNA TGTGCCAGCAGCACCACAGGGGGCGGCTACACCTTC. Protein sequence: CASSTTGGGYTF. Using reference TRBV11-2 and TRBJ1-2 for the parts outside the CDR3, the full variable domain is EAGVAQSPRYKIIEKRQSVAFWCNPISGHATLYWYQQILGQGPKLLIQFQNNGVVDDSQLPKDRFSAERLKGVDSTLKIQPAKLEDSAVYLCASSTTGGGYTFGSGTRLTVV.

This clonotype was found a few times. The chain employs TRBV12-3 or TRBV12-4 and TRBJ2-2; 15 bases are a match to TRBD2. The CDR3 consists of 16 residues. Trimming cost V 3 bases and J 7 bases; bases outside gene matches: 3. CDR3 bases: TGTGCCAGCAGTTTCGGGACTAGCGGGAGGAGCGGGGAGCTGTTTTTT. Protein sequence: CASSFGTSGRSGELFF.

This clonotype was counted many times. The chain links TRBV10-3 to TRBJ2-2; D gene ambiguous. Germline-derived CDR1 and CDR2 are ENHRY and SYGVKD. The CDR3 runs to 14 residues. V dropped 2 bases and J dropped 0 bases, with 4 bases sitting between them. CDR3 region: CAISELPNTGELFF. For the CDR3, the DNA is TGTGCCATCAGTGAGCTCCCGAACACCGGGGAGCTGTTTTTT.

This clonotype was counted between two and nine times. This chain uses TRBV30 with TRBJ2-2; no clear D. The CDR3 spans 15 residues. Germline V gene lookup returns CDR1 GTSNPN and CDR2 SVGIG (reference sequence). V shed 4 bases and J shed 6 bases, with 18 bases lying between them. The CDR3 region has the DNA TGTGCCTGGACTACTATAAAAACTGGGTCCGGGGAGCTGTTTTTT. This codes for CAWTTIKTGSGELFF.

This clonotype has a count of ten or more. The genes are TRBV24-1 and TRBJ2-1; perhaps TRBD1 as D (5 bases). The CDR3 is 16 residues long. Trimming took 4 bases from V and 0 from J, leaving 12 bases between them. Looked up from germline, CDR1 is KGHDR and CDR2 is SFDVKD. CDR3 loop: CATSERVDNSYNEQFF. The DNA for the CDR3 is TGTGCCACCAGTGAACGGGTGGACAACTCCTACAATGAGCAGTTCTTC.

This clonotype was seen repeatedly, ten times or more. The chain carries TRBV12-3 or TRBV12-4 and TRBJ2-5; no clear D gene. V was pared by 1 base and J by 9 bases, with 9 bases between. The length of the CDR3 is 12 residues. This CDR3 reads CASSLDPEPQYF. The DNA for the CDR3 is TGTGCCAGCAGTTTAGACCCCGAGCCCCAGTACTTC.

This clonotype appeared a few times. A read error may explain this, as a much larger clone is one base away. This chain uses TRBV27 with TRBJ2-5; TRBD1 or TRBD2 may be the D gene (5 bases each). Germline values: CDR1 MNHEY, CDR2 SMNVEV (reference sequence). The CDR3 sequence is 14 residues long. Here the CDR3 reads CASSRYRDQKTQYF. The CDR3 coding sequence is TGTGCCAGCAGTAGATACCGGGACCAAAAGACCCAGTACTTC.

Ten or more counts support this clonotype. The V gene is TRBV28, the J gene TRBJ1-2, with D maybe TRBD1 (5 bases). CDR3 length: 13 residues. Trimming shortened V by 10 bases and J by 7 bases, and 19 bases separated the two germline ends. CDR1 is MDHEN and CDR2 is SYDVKM in the germline V gene. For the CDR3, the DNA is TGTGCCATCAATTTCGAGGGGAACGGTGGCTACACCTTC. Amino acid sequence: CAINFEGNGGYTF.

This clonotype was seen repeatedly, ten times or more. The chain couples TRBV7-9 to TRBJ2-7, with D perhaps TRBD1 or TRBD2 (5 bases each). V was shortened by 5 bases and J by 7 bases, with 18 bases between the two germline ends. The CDR3 is 14 amino acids. Germline V gene data show CDR1 as SEHNR and CDR2 as FQNEAQ (reference sequence). The DNA for the CDR3 is TGTGCCAGCAGCCCCCTGACGTGGGGCGGGGAGCAGTACTTC. Amino acids: CASSPLTWGGEQYF. The full variable domain, its missing parts supplied by reference TRBV7-9 and TRBJ2-7, is DTGVSQNPRHKITKRGQNVTFRCDPISEHNRLYWYRQTLGQGPEFLTYFQNEAQLEKSRLLSDRFSAERPKGSFSTLEIQRTEQGDSAMYLCASSPLTWGGEQYFGPGTRLTVT.

This chain links TRBV29-1 with TRBJ2-5, with D possibly being TRBD1 (6 bases). CDR1 SQVTM and CDR2 ANQGSEA come from the germline V gene. The CDR3 covers 15 residues. Trimming removed 4 bases at V and 2 bases at J, with 17 bases between. The DNA of the CDR3 is TGCAGCGTTGCTAAGTATACAGGGAAGCAAGAGACCCAGTACTTC. It encodes CSVAKYTGKQETQYF. The full variable domain, its missing parts supplied by reference TRBV29-1 and TRBJ2-5, is SAVISQKPSRDICQRGTSLTIQCQVDSQVTMMFWYRQQPGQSLTLIATANQGSEATYESGFVIDKFPISRPNLTFSTLTVSNMSPEDSSIYLCSVAKYTGKQETQYFGPGTRLLVL.

This clonotype was seen at least ten times. The V and J genes are TRBV28 and TRBJ1-1; 8 nucleotides agree with TRBD1. The germline V gene has CDR1 MDHEN and CDR2 SYDVKM. Trimming removed 5 bases from V and 5 bases from J; junction bases left unmatched: 7. The CDR3 is 14 amino acids. The CDR3 region has the DNA TGTGCCAGCAGTACGCCAGGGGGCACGACTGAAGCTTTCTTT. This encodes CASSTPGGTTEAFF. Full variable domain (remainder filled in from reference TRBV28 and TRBJ1-1): DVKVTQSSRYLVKRTGEKVFLECVQDMDHENMFWYRQDPGLGLRLIYFSYDVKMKEKGDIPEGYSVSREKKERFSLILESASTNQTSMYLCASSTPGGTTEAFFGQGTRLTVV.

In this sample, this clonotype turned up many times. This chain uses TRBV12-3 or TRBV12-4 with TRBJ2-4, with 8 bases that match TRBD1. This CDR3 is built from 15 residues. With 5 bases clipped from V and 1 base from J, the junction kept 4 bases outside the gene matches. The CDR3 sequence is CASSRRQGAKNIQYF. The CDR3 DNA sequence: TGTGCCAGCAGTCGTAGACAGGGGGCCAAAAACATTCAGTACTTC.

This clonotype was seen at least ten times. This rearrangement joins TRBV7-3 to TRBJ1-4; the D is unclear. CDR1 is SGHTA, CDR2 FQGTGA, per germline. This CDR3 comprises 15 residues. The germline V and J ends were trimmed by 5 bases and 0 bases, with 10 bases remaining between them. The CDR3 DNA sequence: TGTGCCAGCAGCACCTACATTGCAACTAATGAAAAACTGTTTTTT. This gives the protein CASSTYIATNEKLFF.